The 10 T cell receptor beta chains presented below share a single source sample, sequenced in a study of blood T cell repertoires in COVID-19. TCRdb's table, derived via immunoSEQ multiplex PCR, lists solely in-frame clones and lacks some. The sample holds approximately 220,000 clones, about 91% seen once. The sequencing input was PBMCs or T cells enriched from blood (not recorded which). These TCRs come from a woman aged 30 to 39 with acute COVID-19.

This rearrangement joins TRBV6-2 or TRBV6-3 to TRBJ2-5; 7 bases are a match to TRBD1. The germline gives CDR1 MNHEY, CDR2 SVGEGT. Unmatched junction bases numbered 8, after V lost 5 bases and J lost 5 bases. CDR3 length: 14 amino acids. CDR3 region: CASSIQGLEETQYF. The CDR3 DNA is TGTGCCAGCAGTATACAGGGGTTAGAGGAGACCCAGTACTTC.

The chain joins TRBV19 to TRBJ1-2, with 8 positions matching TRBD1. CDR3 length: 15 amino acids. CDR1 and CDR2 (germline): LNHDA, SQIVND (reference sequence). The junction had 10 bases not matched to a gene; V was cut back by 7 bases and J by 3 bases. For the CDR3, the DNA is TGTGCCAGTACGTTGGCGACAGGGGTTGACTATGGCTACACCTTC. Residues: CASTLATGVDYGYTF.

A remark on this clone: Other DNA variants within this sample encode the same CDR3. The rearrangement joins TRBV7-2 to TRBJ2-5, with D perhaps matching TRBD1 (6 bases). Trimming cost V 3 bases and J 1 base, with 6 bases left between them. The CDR3 loop spans 13 amino acids. Germline V lookup: CDR1 SGHTA, CDR2 FQGNSA. The CDR3 sequence: CASSLGAQETQYF. The CDR3 DNA reads as TGTGCCAGCAGCTTGGGGGCCCAAGAGACCCAGTACTTC.

The genes are TRBV29-1 and TRBJ2-7, with TRBD2 matching over 14 bases. The V segment lost 4 bases and the J segment 2 bases; nucleotides outside the gene matches: 4. This CDR3 comprises 15 residues. CDR1 and CDR2 from the germline V gene are SQVTM and ANQGSEA. The CDR3 region is CSVGGLAGEAYEQYF. CDR3 bases: TGCAGCGTTGGGGGACTAGCGGGGGAGGCCTACGAGCAGTACTTC.

This chain uses TRBV5-1 with TRBJ2-6; possibly TRBD1 for D (6 bases). Trimming took 4 bases from V and 3 from J, leaving 11 bases between them. Germline CDR1 is SGHRS and CDR2 is YFSETQ. This CDR3 has 15 residues. The CDR3 sequence: CASSETGGGANVLTF. Here the CDR3 DNA reads TGCGCCAGCAGCGAGACAGGAGGTGGGGCCAACGTCCTGACTTTC.

This sequence joins TRBV7-8 and TRBJ1-1; D uncertain. The ends were cut back, 6 bases at V and 0 bases at J, with 8 bases in the middle. In germline, CDR1 is SGHVS, CDR2 FQNEAQ. CDR3 length: 13 residues. CDR3 sequence reads: CASSTQVNTEAFF. For the CDR3, the DNA is TGTGCCAGCAGTACTCAGGTGAACACTGAAGCTTTCTTT.

The genes are TRBV19 and TRBJ1-4; a possible D gene is TRBD1 (6 bases). The CDR3 length is 16 residues. The germline V and J ends were trimmed by 8 bases and 0 bases, with 16 bases remaining between them. Germline CDR1 reads LNHDA; CDR2 reads SQIVND (reference sequence). The CDR3 bases are TGTGCCAGTTCCCCGGACAGAATGGCAACTAATGAAAAACTGTTTTTT. The encoded protein is CASSPDRMATNEKLFF.

The CDR3 DNA is TGTGCCAGTAGTATAATAGGGGGCAATCAGCCCCAGCATTTT. Its protein product is CASSIIGGNQPQHF. The chain joins TRBV19 to TRBJ1-5; perhaps TRBD1 as D (5 bases). CDR3 length equals 14 residues. V lost 2 bases, J lost 2 bases, and 7 bases lay in between. From germline, CDR1 is LNHDA and CDR2 SQIVND (reference sequence).

The J gene is TRBJ1-2, the V gene TRBV6-5; 9 nucleotides line up with TRBD1. Germline CDR1 MNHEY, CDR2 SVGAGI. This CDR3 contains 13 residues. Trimming took 7 bases from V and 6 from J; bases not matched to a gene: 6. The CDR3 nucleotides read TGTGCCAGCAACTTGGACAGGGGAGATGGCTACACCTTC. Its protein is CASNLDRGDGYTF.

The gene calls are TRBV28 and TRBJ1-1; 7 bases are shared with TRBD1. The CDR3 is made up of 13 amino acids. V trimming: 6 bases; J trimming: 6 bases; junction bases outside the gene matches: 7. Germline V lookup: CDR1 MDHEN, CDR2 SYDVKM. CDR3 region: CASSLGTVAEAFF. CDR3 coding DNA: TGTGCCAGCAGCCTCGGGACAGTAGCTGAAGCTTTCTTT.